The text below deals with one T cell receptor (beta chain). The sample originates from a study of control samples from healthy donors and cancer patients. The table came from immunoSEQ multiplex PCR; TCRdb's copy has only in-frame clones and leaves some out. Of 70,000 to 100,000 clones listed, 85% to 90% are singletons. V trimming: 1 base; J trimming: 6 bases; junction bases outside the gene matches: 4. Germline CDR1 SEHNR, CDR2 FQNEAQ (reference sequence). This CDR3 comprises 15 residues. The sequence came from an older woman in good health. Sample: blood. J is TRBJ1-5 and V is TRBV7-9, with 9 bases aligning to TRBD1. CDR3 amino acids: CASSLGDRASQPQHF. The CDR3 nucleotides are TGTGCCAGCAGCTTAGGGGACAGGGCCAGTCAGCCCCAGCATTTT. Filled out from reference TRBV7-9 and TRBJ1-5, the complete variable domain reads DTGVSQNPRHKITKRGQNVTFRCDPISEHNRLYWYRQTLGQGPEFLTYFQNEAQLEKSRLLSDRFSAERPKGSFSTLEIQRTEQGDSAMYLCASSLGDRASQPQHFGDGTRLSIL.